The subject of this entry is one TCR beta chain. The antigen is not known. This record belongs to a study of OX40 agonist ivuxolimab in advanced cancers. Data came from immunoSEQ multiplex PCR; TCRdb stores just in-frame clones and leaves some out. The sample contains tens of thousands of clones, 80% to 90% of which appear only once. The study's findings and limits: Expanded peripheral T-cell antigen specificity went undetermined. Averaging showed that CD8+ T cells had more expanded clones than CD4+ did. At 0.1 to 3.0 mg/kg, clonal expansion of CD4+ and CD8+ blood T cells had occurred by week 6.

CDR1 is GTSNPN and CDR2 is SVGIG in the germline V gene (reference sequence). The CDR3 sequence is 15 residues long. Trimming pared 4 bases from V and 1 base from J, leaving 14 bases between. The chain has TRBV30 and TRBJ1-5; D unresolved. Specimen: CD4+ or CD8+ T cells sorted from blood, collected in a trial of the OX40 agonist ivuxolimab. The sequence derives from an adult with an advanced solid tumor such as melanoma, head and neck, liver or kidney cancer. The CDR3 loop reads CAWTPRGPSNQPQHF. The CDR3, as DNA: TGTGCCTGGACCCCGCGCGGACCGAGCAATCAGCCCCAGCATTTT.